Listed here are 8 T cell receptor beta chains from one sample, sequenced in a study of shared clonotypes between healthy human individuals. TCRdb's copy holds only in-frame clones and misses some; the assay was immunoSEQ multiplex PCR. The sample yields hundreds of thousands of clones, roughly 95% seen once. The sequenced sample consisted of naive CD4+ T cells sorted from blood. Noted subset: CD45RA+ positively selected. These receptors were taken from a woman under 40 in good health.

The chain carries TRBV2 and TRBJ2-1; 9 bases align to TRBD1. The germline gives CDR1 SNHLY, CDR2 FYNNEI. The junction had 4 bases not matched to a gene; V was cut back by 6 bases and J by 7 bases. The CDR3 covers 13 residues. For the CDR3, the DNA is TGTGCCAGCAGCCGGACAGGGGATAATGAGCAGTTCTTC. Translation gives CASSRTGDNEQFF.

Written as DNA, the CDR3 is TGTGCCAGCAGCGGAACTAGCGGGAGCTTGGGGGGCGAGCAGTACTTC. Translation gives CASSGTSGSLGGEQYF. The J gene is TRBJ2-7, the V gene TRBV9; 11 nucleotides agree with TRBD2. The V gene end was trimmed by 3 bases and the J gene end by 6 bases; junction bases not matched to a gene: 11. This CDR3 is 16 amino acids long. Germline V gene data show CDR1 as SGDLS and CDR2 as YYNGEE.

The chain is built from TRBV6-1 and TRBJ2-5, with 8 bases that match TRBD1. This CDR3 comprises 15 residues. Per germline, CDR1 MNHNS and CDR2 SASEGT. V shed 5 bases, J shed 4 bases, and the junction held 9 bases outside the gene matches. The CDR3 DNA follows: TGTGCCAGCAGTATAGGACAGGGAACGGGAGAGACCCAGTACTTC. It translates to CASSIGQGTGETQYF.

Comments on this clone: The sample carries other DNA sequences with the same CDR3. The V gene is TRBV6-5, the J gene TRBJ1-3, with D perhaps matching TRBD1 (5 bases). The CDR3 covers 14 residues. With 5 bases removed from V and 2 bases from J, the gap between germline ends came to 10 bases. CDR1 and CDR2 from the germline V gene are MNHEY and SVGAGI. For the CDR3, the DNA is TGTGCCAGCAGTCCTCGGGGGACTGGAAACACCATATATTTT. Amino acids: CASSPRGTGNTIYF.

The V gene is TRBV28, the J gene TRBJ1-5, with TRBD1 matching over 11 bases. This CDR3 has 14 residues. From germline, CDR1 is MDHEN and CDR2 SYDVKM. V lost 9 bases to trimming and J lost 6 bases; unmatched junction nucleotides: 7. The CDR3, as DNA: TGTGCCAGTACCCGGGACAGGGGGGGTCAGCCCCAGCATTTT. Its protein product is CASTRDRGGQPQHF.

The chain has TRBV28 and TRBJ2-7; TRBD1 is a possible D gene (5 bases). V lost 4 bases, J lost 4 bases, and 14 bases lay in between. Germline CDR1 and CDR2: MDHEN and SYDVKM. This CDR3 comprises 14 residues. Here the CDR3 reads CASSSGQAGYEQYF. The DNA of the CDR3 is TGTGCCAGCAGTTCAGGACAAGCTGGGTACGAGCAGTACTTC.

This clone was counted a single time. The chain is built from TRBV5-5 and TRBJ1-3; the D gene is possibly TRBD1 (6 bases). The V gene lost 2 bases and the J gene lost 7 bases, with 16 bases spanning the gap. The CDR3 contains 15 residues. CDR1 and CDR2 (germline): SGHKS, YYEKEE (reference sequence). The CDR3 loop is CASSLAGGGWNTIYF. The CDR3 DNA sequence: TGTGCCAGCAGCTTAGCGGGGGGCGGCTGGAACACCATATATTTT.

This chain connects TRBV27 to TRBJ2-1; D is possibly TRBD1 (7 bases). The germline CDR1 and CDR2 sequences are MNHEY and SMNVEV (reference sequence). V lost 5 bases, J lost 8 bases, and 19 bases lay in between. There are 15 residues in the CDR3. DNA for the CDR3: TGTGCCAGCAGTACTAAGACAGGGAGGTCGCATGAGCAGTTCTTC. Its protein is CASSTKTGRSHEQFF.